A selection of T cell receptor beta chains follows, all from one sample in a study of beta chain features in type 1 diabetes. The data were produced by immunoSEQ multiplex PCR, yet TCRdb's version contains in-frame clones alone and is incomplete. The table shows about 650,000 clones, with approximately 13% occurring only once. Sequences were obtained from naive CD4+ T cells from blood. Source of these receptors: a man aged 25 to 45 with type 1 diabetes. Each CDR3 is given with its conserved first and last residue. A D gene is named only where the DNA matches it firmly. Size is omitted from some rows. Given values are once, few, many or a class for expanded clones.

v_gene,d_gene,abundance,j_gene,CDR3aa,CDR3nt
TRBV10-3,-,-,TRBJ2-5,CAISGSGHQQETQYF,TGTGCCATCAGTGGGTCGGGACACCAACAAGAGACCCAGTACTTC
TRBV30,TRBD2,-,TRBJ2-5,CAWSGTSGGRETQYF,TGTGCCTGGAGTGGGACTAGCGGGGGCCGGGAGACCCAGTACTTC
TRBV6-1,TRBD1,few,TRBJ2-5,CASSELPGTAKETQYF,TGTGCCAGCAGTGAACTTCCCGGGACAGCCAAAGAGACCCAGTACTTC
TRBV5-6,-,-,TRBJ1-2,CASSVRGSGGRGYGYTF,TGTGCCAGCAGCGTCAGAGGTTCCGGCGGTCGAGGCTATGGCTACACCTTC
TRBV4-2,TRBD2,few,TRBJ2-3,CASSQATSLVADTQYF,TGTGCCAGCAGCCAAGCGACTAGCTTAGTTGCAGATACGCAGTATTTT
TRBV18,-,-,TRBJ1-2,CASSPTDYGYTF,TGTGCCAGCTCACCTACGGACTATGGCTACACCTTC
TRBV9,-,-,TRBJ1-2,CASSNLGVGYGYTF,TGTGCCAGCAGCAACCTTGGGGTCGGCTATGGCTACACCTTC
TRBV7-2,-,few,TRBJ1-2,CASSLGAGYTF,TGTGCCAGCAGCTTAGGGGCGGGCTACACCTTC
TRBV29-1,-,-,TRBJ2-7,CSVGQVGYEQYF,TGCAGCGTTGGACAGGTCGGCTACGAGCAGTACTTC
TRBV2,TRBD1,-,TRBJ1-5,CASSEQGGSNQPQHF,TGTGCCAGCAGTGAACAGGGGGGAAGCAATCAGCCCCAGCATTTT
TRBV18,-,-,TRBJ2-3,CASSLEGIFQGYEDTQYF,TGTGCCAGCTCCCTTGAAGGAATTTTCCAGGGGTATGAAGATACGCAGTATTTT
TRBV28,-,-,TRBJ2-7,CASSPPPGDYEQYF,TGTGCCAGCAGCCCCCCCCCGGGGGACTACGAGCAGTACTTC
TRBV7-2,TRBD1,-,TRBJ1-1,CASSPRTGENTEAFF,TGTGCCAGCAGCCCGCGGACAGGGGAGAACACTGAAGCTTTCTTT
TRBV15,TRBD2,-,TRBJ2-1,CATSRDPWSSGGISSYNEQFF,TGTGCCACCAGCAGAGATCCTTGGTCTAGCGGGGGGATCAGCTCCTACAATGAGCAGTTCTTC
TRBV18,-,-,TRBJ2-1,CASSPTVAYNEQFF,TGTGCCAGCTCACCAACCGTAGCCTACAATGAGCAGTTCTTC
TRBV5-1,-,-,TRBJ2-1,CASSPESGASYNEQFF,TGCGCCAGCAGCCCCGAGTCGGGGGCTTCCTACAATGAGCAGTTCTTC
TRBV9,TRBD1,-,TRBJ2-3,CASSGGQGNPDTQYF,TGTGCCAGCAGCGGGGGACAGGGGAACCCAGATACGCAGTATTTT
TRBV7-7,TRBD2,-,TRBJ2-5,CASSLGLAGGRETQYF,TGTGCCAGCAGCTTAGGACTAGCGGGGGGCCGGGAGACCCAGTACTTC
TRBV7-2,TRBD1,-,TRBJ1-2,CASSNTGDYGYTF,TGTGCCAGCAGCAACACAGGGGACTATGGCTACACCTTC
TRBV29-1,-,-,TRBJ2-7,CSVSTAIYEQYF,TGCAGCGTTTCTACAGCTATCTACGAGCAGTACTTC
TRBV2,-,-,TRBJ2-3,CASTPSDTQYF,TGTGCCAGCACTCCTTCTGATACGCAGTATTTT
TRBV25-1,-,few,TRBJ1-2,CASSMDSYGYTF,TGTGCCAGCAGTATGGACAGCTATGGCTACACCTTC
TRBV19,TRBD2,-,TRBJ2-7,CASSPSETSGGDEQYF,TGTGCCAGTAGTCCCTCCGAGACTAGCGGGGGCGACGAGCAGTACTTC
TRBV6-1,TRBD2,-,TRBJ2-1,CASSASAGASGYNEQFF,TGTGCCAGCAGTGCTTCAGCCGGGGCTAGCGGCTACAATGAGCAGTTCTTC
TRBV6-1,-,-,TRBJ1-6,CASTRTDFNSPLHF,TGTGCCAGCACGCGGACAGATTTTAATTCACCCCTCCACTTT
TRBV4-2,TRBD1,-,TRBJ2-2,CASSPQQGLDGELFF,TGTGCCAGCAGCCCTCAACAGGGGCTAGACGGGGAGCTGTTTTTT
TRBV4-2,TRBD2,few,TRBJ2-2,CASSTRLAGPTGELFF,TGTGCCAGCAGCACACGACTAGCGGGGCCCACCGGGGAGCTGTTTTTT
TRBV28,-,-,TRBJ1-2,CASSFVRALYGYTF,TGTGCCAGCAGTTTCGTCAGGGCCCTCTATGGCTACACCTTC
TRBV29-1,-,few,TRBJ1-2,CSVESVNYGYTF,TGCAGCGTTGAGTCCGTAAACTATGGCTACACCTTC
TRBV6-6,-,-,TRBJ1-1,CASNPDGNMNTEAFF,TGTGCCAGCAACCCTGACGGAAACATGAACACTGAAGCTTTCTTT
TRBV18,-,few,TRBJ1-2,CASSPKQVEGYTF,TGTGCCAGCTCACCAAAACAGGTTGAAGGCTACACCTTC
TRBV20-1,-,few,TRBJ2-5,CSASDRETQYF,TGCAGTGCTAGCGACAGGGAGACCCAGTACTTC
TRBV18,-,-,TRBJ1-4,CASSPSANEKLFF,TGTGCCAGCTCCCCCAGCGCGAATGAAAAACTGTTTTTT
TRBV11-2,TRBD1,few,TRBJ2-1,CASSDLTGYNEQFF,TGTGCCAGCAGCGACCTGACAGGGTACAATGAGCAGTTCTTC
TRBV5-6,TRBD2,-,TRBJ2-3,CASSLGTSGGTDTQYF,TGTGCCAGCAGCCTGGGGACTAGCGGGGGGACAGATACGCAGTATTTT
TRBV10-3,-,few,TRBJ1-2,CAISEGPILYGYTF,TGTGCCATCAGTGAAGGGCCCATCCTCTATGGCTACACCTTC